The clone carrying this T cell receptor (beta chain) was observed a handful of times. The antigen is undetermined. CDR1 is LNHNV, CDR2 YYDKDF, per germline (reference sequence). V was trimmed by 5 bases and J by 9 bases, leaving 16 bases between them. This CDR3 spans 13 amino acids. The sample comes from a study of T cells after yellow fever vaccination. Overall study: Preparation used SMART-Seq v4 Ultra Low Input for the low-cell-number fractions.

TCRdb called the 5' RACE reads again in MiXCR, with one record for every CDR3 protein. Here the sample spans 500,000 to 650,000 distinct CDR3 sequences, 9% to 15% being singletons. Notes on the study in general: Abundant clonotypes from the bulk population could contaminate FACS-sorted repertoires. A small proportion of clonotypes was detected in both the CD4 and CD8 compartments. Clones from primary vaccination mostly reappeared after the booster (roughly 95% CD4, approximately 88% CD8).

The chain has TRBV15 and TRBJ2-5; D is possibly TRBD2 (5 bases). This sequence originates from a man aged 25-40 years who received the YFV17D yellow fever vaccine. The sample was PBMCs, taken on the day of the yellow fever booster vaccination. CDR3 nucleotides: TGTGCCACCAGCGAGGAGGCCCAGCAGGCCCAGTACTTC. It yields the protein CATSEEAQQAQYF.